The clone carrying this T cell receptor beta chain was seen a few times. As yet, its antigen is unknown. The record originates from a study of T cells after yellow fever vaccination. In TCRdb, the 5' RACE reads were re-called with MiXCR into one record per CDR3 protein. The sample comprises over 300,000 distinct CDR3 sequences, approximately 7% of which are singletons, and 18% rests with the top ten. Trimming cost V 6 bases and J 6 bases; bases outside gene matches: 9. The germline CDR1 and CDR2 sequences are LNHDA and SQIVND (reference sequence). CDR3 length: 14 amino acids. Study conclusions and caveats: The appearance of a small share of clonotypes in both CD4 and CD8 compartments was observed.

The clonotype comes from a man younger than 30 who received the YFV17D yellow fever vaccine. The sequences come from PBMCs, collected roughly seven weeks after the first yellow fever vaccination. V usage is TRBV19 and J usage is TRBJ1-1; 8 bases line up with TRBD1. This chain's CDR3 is CASSPDREVAEAFF. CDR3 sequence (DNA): TGTGCCAGTAGCCCGGACAGGGAAGTCGCTGAAGCTTTCTTT.